Below, 24 T cell receptor beta chains from the same sample are listed, as sequenced in a study of cytomegalovirus exposure and HLA in healthy donors (dated by TCRdb to the late 2010s). Library method: the immunoSEQ multiplex PCR assay. The multiplex PCR relied on a mix of 60 forward primers for TCR Vbeta segments and 13 reverse primers for TCR Jbeta segments. The table comes from immuneACCESS by way of TCRdb, which keeps in-frame sequences with V and J called. Part of the clones is missing from these tables; in studies checked, under half for an unresolved V gene and the rest for unknown reasons. This sample is represented by about 220,000 clones; roughly 84% of them were singletons. Over 0.65% of the sample belongs to the ten largest clones. Sequencing was done on a sample of PBMCs. The receptors stem from a boy under 10 years old in good health and CMV-seronegative.

This chain links TRBV15 with TRBJ2-3; TRBD1 might be the D (6 bases). The CDR3 has 15 residues. V was cut by 1 base and J by 2 bases, with 10 bases left in between. CDR1 is LNHNV and CDR2 is YYDKDF in the germline V gene (reference sequence). The CDR3 nucleotides read TGTGCCACCAGCAGAGTCGGGACACACACAGATACGCAGTATTTT. This translates into CATSRVGTHTDTQYF.

The chain combines TRBV6-5 with TRBJ1-5; TRBD1 matches at 8 bases. There are 13 residues in the CDR3. V was pared by 7 bases and J by 4 bases, with 3 bases of the junction left unmatched. Looked up from germline, CDR1 is MNHEY and CDR2 is SVGAGI. CDR3 coding DNA: TGTGCCAGCAAACGACAGGGGAATCAGCCCCAGCATTTT. Its protein is CASKRQGNQPQHF.

CDR3 residues: CASSPPLGAPNDMNTEAFF. DNA of the CDR3: TGTGCCAGCAGCCCCCCCCTGGGGGCCCCAAACGATATGAACACTGAAGCTTTCTTT. The genes are TRBV5-6 and TRBJ1-1, with a weak D call TRBD1 (6 bases). Germline V CDR1 and CDR2: SGHDT, YYEEEE. V lost 4 bases and J lost 0, with 25 bases in between. The length of the CDR3 is 19 residues.

The rearrangement joins TRBV28 to TRBJ2-1, with TRBD2 identical over 8 bases. Germline V gene lookup returns CDR1 MDHEN and CDR2 SYDVKM. The CDR3 has 16 amino acids. After removal of 4 bases from V and 4 bases from J, the junction contained 9 bases not matched to a gene. The CDR3 protein is CASSYVAGLKYNEQFF. The CDR3 region has the DNA TGTGCCAGCAGTTATGTAGCGGGACTCAAATACAATGAGCAGTTCTTC. Looking up the rest from reference TRBV28 and TRBJ2-1 gives the full variable domain: DVKVTQSSRYLVKRTGEKVFLECVQDMDHENMFWYRQDPGLGLRLIYFSYDVKMKEKGDIPEGYSVSREKKERFSLILESASTNQTSMYLCASSYVAGLKYNEQFFGPGTRLTVL.

The gene calls are TRBV30 and TRBJ1-2, with D possibly being TRBD1 (5 bases). The CDR3 spans 14 residues. V lost 0 bases and J lost 2, with 10 bases in between. CDR1 and CDR2 (germline): GTSNPN, SVGIG (reference sequence). CDR3 residues: CAWSVGHFNYGYTF. CDR3 DNA: TGTGCCTGGAGTGTTGGACATTTCAACTATGGCTACACCTTC.

This chain connects TRBV6-1 to TRBJ2-2; tentative D call: TRBD1 (6 bases). The length of the CDR3 is 13 residues. Germline CDR1 MNHNS, CDR2 SASEGT. V was cut by 8 bases and J by 4 bases, with 11 bases left in between. The chain's CDR3 is CASPPDSTGELFF. In DNA form, the CDR3 reads TGTGCCAGCCCACCGGACAGCACCGGGGAGCTGTTTTTT.

The chain has TRBV2 and TRBJ2-5; TRBD1 aligns across 9 bases. TRBJ2-7 matches the DNA end more closely, so the J call is doubtful. Germline V gene data show CDR1 as SNHLY and CDR2 as FYNNEI. CDR3 length equals 15 residues. The CDR3 is CASSEGWTGDSEQYF. CDR3 in DNA: TGTGCCAGCAGTGAAGGCTGGACAGGGGACAGCGAGCAGTACTTC.

The V gene is TRBV4-1, the J gene TRBJ2-1; 7 positions agree with TRBD2. V gave up 0 bases and J gave up 9 bases; unmatched junction bases: 11. The CDR3 extends over 16 amino acids. CDR1 and CDR2 (germline): MGHRA, YSYEKL. The chain's CDR3 is CASSQDHNGRSFEQFF. CDR3 coding DNA: TGCGCCAGCAGCCAAGATCATAACGGGAGGAGTTTTGAGCAGTTCTTC.

The chain is built from TRBV27 and TRBJ1-3; D is unclear. This CDR3 is 11 amino acids long. Germline V gene data show CDR1 as MNHEY and CDR2 as SMNVEV (reference sequence). Between the trimmed V and J ends, which lost 6 bases and 5 bases, there was a span of 5 bases. In DNA form, the CDR3 reads TGTGCCAGCAGCAACAGAAACACCATATATTTT. Translated, it gives CASSNRNTIYF.

V and J are TRBV5-8 and TRBJ1-5; maybe TRBD1 (6 bases). V lost 2 bases and J lost 4, with 16 bases in between. CDR3 size: 16 residues. Germline CDR1 and CDR2: SGHTS and YDEGEE. The CDR3 loop reads CASSLPGQLVNQPQHF. CDR3 DNA: TGTGCCAGCAGCTTACCCGGACAGCTGGTAAATCAGCCCCAGCATTTT.

This chain joins TRBV7-9 and TRBJ1-4, with D perhaps matching TRBD1 (6 bases). Germline V gives CDR1 SEHNR, CDR2 FQNEAQ (reference sequence). V was trimmed by 4 bases and J by 6 bases, leaving 12 bases between them. The CDR3 runs 14 residues. CDR3 coding DNA: TGTGCCAGCAGCTCGGACAGTAGTTATGAAAAACTGTTTTTT. Protein product: CASSSDSSYEKLFF.

The chain employs TRBV18 and TRBJ1-2; a weak D match, TRBD1 (5 bases). This CDR3 contains 13 residues. The V end lost 8 bases, the J end lost 6 bases, and 16 bases lay between the germline ends. The V gene's germline CDR1 is KGHSH and CDR2 LQKENI. The CDR3 loop is CASTARGVDGYTF. The CDR3 DNA follows: TGTGCCAGCACGGCGCGGGGGGTGGATGGCTACACCTTC.

This rearrangement joins TRBV30 to TRBJ1-4; 8 bases map to TRBD1. From germline, CDR1 is GTSNPN and CDR2 SVGIG (reference sequence). The CDR3 sequence is 14 residues long. The V gene end was trimmed by 4 bases and the J gene end by 8 bases; junction bases not matched to a gene: 9. The CDR3 is CAWTGGVRGEKLFF. The CDR3 nucleotides are TGTGCCTGGACAGGGGGCGTTAGGGGGGAAAAACTGTTTTTT.

The rearrangement joins TRBV5-1 to TRBJ2-7; D remains ambiguous. CDR3 length: 15 residues. The germline V gene has CDR1 SGHRS and CDR2 YFSETQ. Trimming removed 9 bases from V and 1 base from J, with 20 bases in between. DNA for the CDR3: TGCGCCAACATCCAATCGTCGACACGATCCTACGAGCAGTACTTC. Its protein is CANIQSSTRSYEQYF.

Only one count was recorded for this clone. The rearrangement joins TRBV15 to TRBJ2-4; tentative D call: TRBD2 (6 bases). Germline values: CDR1 LNHNV, CDR2 YYDKDF (reference sequence). Trimming left V 3 bases short and J 0 bases short, with 15 bases between. The CDR3 runs to 17 residues. Written as DNA, the CDR3 is TGTGCCACCAGCAGCCGCGGGACGTTTCTAGCCAAAAACATTCAGTACTTC. Translated, it gives CATSSRGTFLAKNIQYF.

This chain links TRBV5-1 with TRBJ1-4, with D perhaps matching TRBD1 (5 bases). The V and J ends lost 7 bases and 4 bases respectively, with 11 bases between them. CDR1 is SGHRS and CDR2 is YFSETQ in the germline V gene. The CDR3 length is 13 residues. The CDR3 is CASRHRSNEKLFF. CDR3 in DNA: TGCGCCAGCCGCCACAGGAGTAATGAAAAACTGTTTTTT. Drawing the rest from reference TRBV5-1 and TRBJ1-4, the complete variable domain is KAGVTQTPRYLIKTRGQQVTLSCSPISGHRSVSWYQQTPGQGLQFLFEYFSETQRNKGNFPGRFSGRQFSNSRSEMNVSTLELGDSALYLCASRHRSNEKLFFGSGTQLSVL.

This chain uses TRBV5-6 with TRBJ2-3; a possible D gene is TRBD1 (5 bases). The CDR3 length is 16 residues. The germline CDR1 and CDR2 sequences are SGHDT and YYEEEE. V was shortened by 0 bases and J by 0 bases, with 11 bases between the two germline ends. The CDR3 spells CASSLVRQSSTDTQYF. The CDR3 DNA follows: TGTGCCAGCAGCTTGGTCCGACAGTCTAGCACAGATACGCAGTATTTT.

The chain couples TRBV6-5 to TRBJ2-7; D is unclear. CDR1 MNHEY and CDR2 SVGAGI come from the germline V gene. The CDR3 contains 14 residues. Trimming shortened V by 8 bases and J by 2 bases, and 16 bases separated the two germline ends. The CDR3 sequence is CASPTQVNTYEQYF. The DNA of the CDR3 is TGTGCCAGCCCTACGCAGGTTAATACCTACGAGCAGTACTTC.

This clone has just a few counts. CDR3 coding DNA: TGTGCCAGCAGTTACCTCGAGACCCAGTACTTC. Its protein is CASSYLETQYF. The chain links TRBV6-6 to TRBJ2-5; D remains ambiguous. The CDR3 consists of 11 residues. Germline V lookup: CDR1 MNHNY, CDR2 SVGAGI (reference sequence). Trimming left V 2 bases short and J 5 bases short, with 3 bases between.

The J gene is TRBJ1-1, the V gene TRBV19; D gene unclear. The CDR3 totals 15 residues. Trimming shortened V by 0 bases and J by 2 bases, and 10 bases separated the two germline ends. Germline V gene sequence: CDR1 LNHDA, CDR2 SQIVND (reference sequence). DNA for the CDR3: TGTGCCAGTAGTATAGATCGAGGGCCCAACACTGAAGCTTTCTTT. As protein: CASSIDRGPNTEAFF.

This clone has just one count. At one end the junction does not follow the germline gene, possibly because of a read error. The chain combines TRBV11-2 with TRBJ2-7; maybe TRBD2 (6 bases). The CDR3 contains 11 residues. CDR1 is SGHAT and CDR2 is FQNNGV in the germline V gene. Here the CDR3 reads CASSLGWDLTF. For the CDR3, the DNA is TGTGCCAGCAGCTTAGGATGGGACTTAACCTTC.

The chain links TRBV29-1 to TRBJ1-5; D possibly corresponds to TRBD1 (5 bases). The V and J ends lost 4 bases and 7 bases respectively, with 17 bases between them. This CDR3 is 14 amino acids long. Germline values: CDR1 SQVTM, CDR2 ANQGSEA. The CDR3 bases are TGCAGCGTTGGGGGGGTTAGGGGAAGACAGCCCCAGCATTTT. Its protein product is CSVGGVRGRQPQHF.

This chain uses TRBV5-6 with TRBJ2-5, with D possibly matching TRBD1 (6 bases). CDR3 size: 12 residues. Germline V lookup: CDR1 SGHDT, CDR2 YYEEEE. Trimming removed 4 bases from V and 5 bases from J, with 9 bases in between. The CDR3 sequence: CASSPGVETQYF. CDR3 nucleotide sequence: TGTGCCAGCAGCCCAGGGGTTGAGACCCAGTACTTC.

The chain links TRBV11-1 to TRBJ2-5, with TRBD2 matching over 9 bases. Per the germline V gene, CDR1 is SGHAT and CDR2 is FQDESV (reference sequence). V lost 5 bases, J lost 1 base, and 8 bases stayed unmatched. This CDR3 region has 16 residues. CDR3 DNA: TGTGCCAGCAGCGTTAGCGGGAGCCCGATCCAAGAGACCCAGTACTTC. Its translation: CASSVSGSPIQETQYF. Full variable domain (missing parts from reference TRBV11-1 and TRBJ2-5): EAEVAQSPRYKITEKSQAVAFWCDPISGHATLYWYRQILGQGPELLVQFQDESVVDDSQLPKDRFSAERLKGVDSTLKIQPAELGDSAMYLCASSVSGSPIQETQYFGPGTRLLVL.